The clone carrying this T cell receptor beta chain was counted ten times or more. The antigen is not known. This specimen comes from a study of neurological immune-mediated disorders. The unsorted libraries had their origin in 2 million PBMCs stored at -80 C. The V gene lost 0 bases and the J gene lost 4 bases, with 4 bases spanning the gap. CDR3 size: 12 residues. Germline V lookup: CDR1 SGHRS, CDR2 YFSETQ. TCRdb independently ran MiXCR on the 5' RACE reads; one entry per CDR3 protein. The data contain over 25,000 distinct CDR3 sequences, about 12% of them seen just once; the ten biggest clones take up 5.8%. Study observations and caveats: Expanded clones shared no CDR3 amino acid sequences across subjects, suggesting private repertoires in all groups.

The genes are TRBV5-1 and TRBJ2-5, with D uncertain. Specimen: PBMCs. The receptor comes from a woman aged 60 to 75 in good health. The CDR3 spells CASSLDVETQYF. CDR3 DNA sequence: TGCGCCAGCAGCTTGGATGTAGAGACCCAGTACTTC.